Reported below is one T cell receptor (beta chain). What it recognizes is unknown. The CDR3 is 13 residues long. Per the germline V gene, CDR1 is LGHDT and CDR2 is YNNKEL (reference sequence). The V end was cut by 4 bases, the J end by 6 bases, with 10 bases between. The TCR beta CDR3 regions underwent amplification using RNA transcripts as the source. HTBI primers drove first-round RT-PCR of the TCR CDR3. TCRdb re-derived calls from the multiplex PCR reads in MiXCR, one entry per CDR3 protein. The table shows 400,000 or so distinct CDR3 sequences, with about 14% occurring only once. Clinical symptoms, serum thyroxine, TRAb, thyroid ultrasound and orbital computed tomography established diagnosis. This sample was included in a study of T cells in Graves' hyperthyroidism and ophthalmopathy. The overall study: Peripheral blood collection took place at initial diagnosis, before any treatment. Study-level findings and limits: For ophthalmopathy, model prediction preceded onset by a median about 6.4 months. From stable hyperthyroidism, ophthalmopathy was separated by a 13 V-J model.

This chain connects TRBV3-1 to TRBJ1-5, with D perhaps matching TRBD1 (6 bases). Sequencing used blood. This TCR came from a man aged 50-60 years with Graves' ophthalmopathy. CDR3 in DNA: TGTGCCAGCAGCCCCGGGACAATTCAGCCCCAGCATTTT. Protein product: CASSPGTIQPQHF.